This T cell receptor (beta chain) originates from a study of blood T cell repertoires in COVID-19. Study summary: T cells, B-cell-depleted T cells, or PBMCs provided the cDNA or gDNA that served as material.

This clone was observed a single time. Authors' analysis steps: Amplifying reference gene primers gave estimates of nucleated cell counts. Sequencing was performed with immunoSEQ multiplex PCR; in TCRdb, only in-frame clones are kept and a portion is missing. The DNA gave D and trimming, while V, J and clone size come from that table. The sample records 62,000 or so clones, approximately 78% being singletons. The sequence was obtained from a woman aged 40 to 49 with acute COVID-19. Source material: PBMCs or T cells enriched from blood (not recorded which).

CDR3 in amino acids: CASSLESSGLYEQYF. The CDR3 nucleotides read TGCGCCAGCAGCTTGGAGTCTAGCGGCTTATACGAGCAGTACTTC. The rearrangement links TRBV5-1 to TRBJ2-7; 7 bases line up with TRBD2. Germline CDR1 is SGHRS and CDR2 is YFSETQ. J lost 4 bases, V lost 0 bases, and 7 bases had no gene match. This CDR3 has 15 residues.